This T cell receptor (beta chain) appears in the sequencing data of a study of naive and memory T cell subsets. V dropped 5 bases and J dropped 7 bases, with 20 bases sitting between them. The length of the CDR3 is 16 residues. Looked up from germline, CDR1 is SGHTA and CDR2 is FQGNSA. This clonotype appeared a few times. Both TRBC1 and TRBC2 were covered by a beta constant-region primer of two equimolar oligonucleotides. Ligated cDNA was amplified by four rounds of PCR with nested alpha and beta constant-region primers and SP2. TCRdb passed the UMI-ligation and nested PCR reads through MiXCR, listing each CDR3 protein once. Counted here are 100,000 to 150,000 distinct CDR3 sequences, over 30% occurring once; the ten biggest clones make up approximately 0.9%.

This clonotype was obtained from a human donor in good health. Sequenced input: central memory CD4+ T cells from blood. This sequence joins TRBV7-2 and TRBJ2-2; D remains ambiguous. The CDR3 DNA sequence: TGTGCCAGCAGCCACGGAAGCAGTTCAGCAATCGGGGAGCTGTTTTTT. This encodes CASSHGSSSAIGELFF.